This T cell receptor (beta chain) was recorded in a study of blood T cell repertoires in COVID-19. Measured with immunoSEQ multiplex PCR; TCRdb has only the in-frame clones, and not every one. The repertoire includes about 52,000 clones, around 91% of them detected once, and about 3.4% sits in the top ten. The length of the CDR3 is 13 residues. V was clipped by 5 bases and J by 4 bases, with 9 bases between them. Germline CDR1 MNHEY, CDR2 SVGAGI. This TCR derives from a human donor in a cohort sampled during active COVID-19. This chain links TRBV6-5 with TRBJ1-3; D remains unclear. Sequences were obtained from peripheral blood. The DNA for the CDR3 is TGTGCCAGCAGTACACGATCCGGAAACACCATATATTTT. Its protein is CASSTRSGNTIYF.